The subject of this entry is one TCR beta chain. This sample was included in a study of T cell responses to AZD1222 COVID-19 vaccine. The germline V gene has CDR1 SGHDT and CDR2 YYEEEE. After removal of 6 bases from V and 11 bases from J, the junction contained 13 bases not matched to a gene. The CDR3 is made up of 14 amino acids. Sequencing used immunoSEQ multiplex PCR; TCRdb keeps in-frame clones, though not all of them. The sample has about 140,000 clones; less than 95% are singletons. The TCR comes from an adult in good health. The source material was peripheral blood, sampled on day 0 of AZD1222 vaccination. The V and J genes are TRBV5-6 and TRBJ1-1; 10 bases fit TRBD1. This CDR3 is CASIAGTGALRAFF. Here the CDR3 DNA reads TGTGCCAGCATTGCTGGGACAGGGGCTTTGCGGGCTTTCTTT.